This TCR beta chain emerged from a study of blood T cells in healthy people across ages. A second PCR, run for roughly 6 to 11 cycles, used a sample-barcoded 5' primer plus a J-beta primer mix. MiXCR, applied by TCRdb to the 5' RACE reads, yields one record per CDR3 protein. Among around 1,600,000 distinct CDR3 sequences listed, about 45% were seen once. On this clonotype: The junction differs from germline at one of its ends, possibly a read error.

In germline, CDR1 is SEHNR, CDR2 FQNEAQ (reference sequence). This CDR3 is built from 14 residues. What was sequenced was blood. This TCR derives from a woman younger than 30 in good health. The chain employs TRBV7-9 and TRBJ1-3; D remains unclear. In DNA, the CDR3 is TGTGCCAGCGGTCGAGTTTCCTCTGTAAACACCATATATTTT. Its translation is CASGRVSSVNTIYF.